Detailed here is one T cell receptor beta chain. What it binds is not known. This sample stems from a study of T cells after yellow fever vaccination. General observations from the study: Among primary-vaccination clones, most reappeared after the booster, at almost 98% for CD4 and more than 85% for CD8. Although the secondary response was weaker, it peaked faster, at day 5 versus 15.

V lost 6 bases, J lost 6 bases, and 30 bases lay in between. Germline V CDR1 and CDR2: MNHNS, SASEGT. The length of the CDR3 is 18 residues. The authors made TCR cDNA by 5'RACE template switching, adding a universal primer site and UMIs. Each CDR3 protein gets one entry after TCRdb re-called the 5' RACE reads with MiXCR. This sample carries 620,000 or so distinct CDR3 sequences, about a sixth of them seen once, and the ten largest clones take around a sixth. The clonotype originates from a man younger than 35 who received the YFV17D yellow fever vaccine. The gene calls are TRBV6-1 and TRBJ2-7; D might be TRBD2 (6 bases). The sequences come from PBMCs, collected 5 to 6 days after the first yellow fever vaccination. CDR3 loop: CASRPRAGSSGGLSEQYF. The CDR3 region has the DNA TGTGCCAGCAGACCACGGGCGGGATCTAGTGGGGGGTTAAGCGAGCAGTACTTC.